This T cell receptor (beta chain) appears in the sequencing data of a study of T cell responses to AZD1222 COVID-19 vaccine. Unmatched junction bases numbered 7, after V lost 6 bases and J lost 6 bases. The germline CDR1 and CDR2 sequences are ENHRY and SYGVKD. The length of the CDR3 is 14 residues. Study-wide points: Seropositive status at baseline applied to only five or six AZD1222 recipients.

The protocol was immunoSEQ multiplex PCR, while the TCRdb copy is restricted to in-frame clones and leaves out a portion. This table has some 180,000 clones, around 94% appearing once. A word on this clone: Its antigen is as yet unknown.

The chain joins TRBV10-3 to TRBJ1-2; 10 nucleotides line up with TRBD1. This clonotype originated in an adult who received the AZD1222 COVID-19 vaccine. The material was peripheral blood, obtained 28 days after the second AZD1222 dose. The CDR3 here is CAIRGGQGMDGYTF. DNA of the CDR3: TGTGCCATCAGGGGGGGACAGGGGATGGATGGCTACACCTTC.